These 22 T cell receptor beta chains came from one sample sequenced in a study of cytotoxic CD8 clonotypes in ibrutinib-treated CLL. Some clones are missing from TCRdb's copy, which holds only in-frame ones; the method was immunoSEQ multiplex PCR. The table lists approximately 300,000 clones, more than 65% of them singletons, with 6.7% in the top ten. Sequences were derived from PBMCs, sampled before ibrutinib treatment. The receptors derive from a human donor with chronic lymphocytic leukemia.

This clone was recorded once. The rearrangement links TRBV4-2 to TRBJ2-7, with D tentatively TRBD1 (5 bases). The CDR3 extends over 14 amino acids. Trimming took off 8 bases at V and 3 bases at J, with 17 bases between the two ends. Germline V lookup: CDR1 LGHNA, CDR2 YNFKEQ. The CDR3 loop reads CASSPGLDNYEQYF. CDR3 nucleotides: TGTGCCAGCTCTCCAGGGCTAGACAACTACGAGCAGTACTTC.

The CDR3 region is CASSRTGNYGYTF. CDR3 DNA: TGTGCCAGCAGCAGGACGGGAAACTATGGCTACACCTTC. The rearrangement uses TRBV11-2 and TRBJ1-2; D is unresolved. The germline gives CDR1 SGHAT, CDR2 FQNNGV. The CDR3 has 13 amino acids. V lost 5 bases, J lost 2 bases, and 9 bases lay in between.

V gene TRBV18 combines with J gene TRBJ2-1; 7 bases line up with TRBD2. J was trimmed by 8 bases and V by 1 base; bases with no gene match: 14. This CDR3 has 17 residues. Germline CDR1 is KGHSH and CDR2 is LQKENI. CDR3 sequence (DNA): TGTGCCAGCTCACCACAGCGGACTAGGGGAATGCGGGATGAGCAGTTCTTC. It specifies CASSPQRTRGMRDEQFF.

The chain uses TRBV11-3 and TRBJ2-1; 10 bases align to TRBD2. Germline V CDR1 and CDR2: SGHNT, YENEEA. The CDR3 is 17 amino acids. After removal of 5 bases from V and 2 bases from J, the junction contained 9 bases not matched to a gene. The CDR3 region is CASSTSGLADAYNEQFF. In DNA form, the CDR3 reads TGTGCCAGCAGCACGTCCGGACTAGCGGATGCCTACAATGAGCAGTTCTTC.

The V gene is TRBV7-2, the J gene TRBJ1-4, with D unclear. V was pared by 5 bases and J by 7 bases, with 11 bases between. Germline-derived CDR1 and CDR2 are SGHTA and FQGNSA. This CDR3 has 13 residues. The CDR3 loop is CASSIWSSEKLFF. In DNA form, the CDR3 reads TGTGCCAGCAGCATTTGGTCATCTGAAAAACTGTTTTTT.

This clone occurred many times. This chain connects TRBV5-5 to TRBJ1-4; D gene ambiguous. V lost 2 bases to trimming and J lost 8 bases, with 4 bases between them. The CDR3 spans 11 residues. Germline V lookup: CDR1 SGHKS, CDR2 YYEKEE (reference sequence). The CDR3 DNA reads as TGTGCCAGCAGCTTAGGAGAAAAACTGTTTTTT. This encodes CASSLGEKLFF.

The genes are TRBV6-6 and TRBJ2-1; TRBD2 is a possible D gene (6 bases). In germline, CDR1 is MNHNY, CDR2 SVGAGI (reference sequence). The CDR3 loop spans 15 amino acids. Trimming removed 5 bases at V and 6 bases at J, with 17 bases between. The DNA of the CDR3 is TGTGCCAGCAGTGACACTAGCTCGCGGGGCAATGAGCAGTTCTTC. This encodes CASSDTSSRGNEQFF.

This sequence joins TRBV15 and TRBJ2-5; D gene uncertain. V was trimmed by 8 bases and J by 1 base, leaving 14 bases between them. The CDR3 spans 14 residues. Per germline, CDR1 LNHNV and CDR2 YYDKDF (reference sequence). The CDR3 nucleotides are TGTGCCACCGGTCGGAGATTCGCCCAAGAGACCCAGTACTTC. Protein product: CATGRRFAQETQYF.

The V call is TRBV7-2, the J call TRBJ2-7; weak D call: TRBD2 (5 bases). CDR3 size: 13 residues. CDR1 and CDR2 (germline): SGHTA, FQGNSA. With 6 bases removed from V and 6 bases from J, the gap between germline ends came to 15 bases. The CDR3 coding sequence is TGTGCCAGCAGTAGCCCTAGCTTGGGCGAGCAGTACTTC. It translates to CASSSPSLGEQYF.

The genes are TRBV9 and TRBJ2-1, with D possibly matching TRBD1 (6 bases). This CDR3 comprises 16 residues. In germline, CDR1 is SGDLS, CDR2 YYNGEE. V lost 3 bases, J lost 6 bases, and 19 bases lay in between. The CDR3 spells CASSETNRDLFNEQFF. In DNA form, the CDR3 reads TGTGCCAGCAGCGAGACGAACAGGGATTTATTCAATGAGCAGTTCTTC.

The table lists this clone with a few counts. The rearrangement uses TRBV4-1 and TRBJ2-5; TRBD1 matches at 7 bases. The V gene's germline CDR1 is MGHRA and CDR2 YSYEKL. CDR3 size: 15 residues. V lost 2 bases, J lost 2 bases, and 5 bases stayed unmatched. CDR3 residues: CASSQIRDRQETQYF. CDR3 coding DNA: TGCGCCAGCAGCCAAATCCGGGACAGACAAGAGACCCAGTACTTC.

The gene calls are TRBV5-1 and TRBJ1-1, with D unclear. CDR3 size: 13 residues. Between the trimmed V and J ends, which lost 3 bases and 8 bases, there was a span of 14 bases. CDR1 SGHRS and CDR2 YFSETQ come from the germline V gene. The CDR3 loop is CASSSTTGSEAFF. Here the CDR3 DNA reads TGCGCCAGCAGCTCGACTACTGGCAGCGAAGCTTTCTTT.

CDR3 bases: TGTGCCAGCAATATCGGAAACACCATATATTTT. Its translation: CASNIGNTIYF. The chain recombines TRBV11-2 with TRBJ1-3; D uncertain. CDR1 is SGHAT and CDR2 is FQNNGV in the germline V gene. CDR3 length: 11 residues. V was shortened by 7 bases and J by 4 bases, with 5 bases between the two germline ends.

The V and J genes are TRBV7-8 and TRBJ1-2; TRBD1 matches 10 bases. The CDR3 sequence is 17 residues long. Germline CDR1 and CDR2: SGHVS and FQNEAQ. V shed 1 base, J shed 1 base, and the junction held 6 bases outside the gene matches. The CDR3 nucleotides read TGTGCCAGCAGCTTAGGGGACAGGGGAGGAAGTAACTATGGCTACACCTTC. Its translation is CASSLGDRGGSNYGYTF.

This CDR3 is CASSLGLAGTENTGELFF. The CDR3, as DNA: TGTGCCAGCAGCCTGGGACTAGCGGGAACTGAGAACACCGGGGAGCTGTTTTTT. This chain links TRBV5-6 with TRBJ2-2; the match to TRBD2 covers 13 bases. CDR1 SGHDT and CDR2 YYEEEE come from the germline V gene. The CDR3 extends over 18 amino acids. With 4 bases clipped from V and 1 base from J, the junction kept 7 bases outside the gene matches.

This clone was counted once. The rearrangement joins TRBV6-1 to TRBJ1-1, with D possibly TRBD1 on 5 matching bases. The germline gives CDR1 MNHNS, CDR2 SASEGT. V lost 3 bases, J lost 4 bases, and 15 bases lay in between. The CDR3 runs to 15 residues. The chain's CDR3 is CASSEQRAGGTEAFF. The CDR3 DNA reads TGTGCCAGCAGTGAGCAGAGGGCCGGGGGCACTGAAGCTTTCTTT.

The CDR3 reads CASSTRTVSYNEQFF. In DNA, the CDR3 is TGTGCCAGCAGCACCCGGACAGTCTCCTACAATGAGCAGTTCTTC. The chain joins TRBV5-4 to TRBJ2-1; D perhaps matches TRBD1 (6 bases). CDR1 is SGHNT and CDR2 is YYREEE in the germline V gene (reference sequence). The CDR3 loop spans 15 amino acids. Between the trimmed V and J ends, which lost 4 bases and 0 bases, there was a span of 11 bases.

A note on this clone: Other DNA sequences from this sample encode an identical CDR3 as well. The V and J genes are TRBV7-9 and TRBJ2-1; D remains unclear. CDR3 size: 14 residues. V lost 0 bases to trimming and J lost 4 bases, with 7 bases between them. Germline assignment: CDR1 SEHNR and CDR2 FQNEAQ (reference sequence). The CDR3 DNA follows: TGTGCCAGCAGCTTAGCTTCTTCATACAATGAGCAGTTCTTC. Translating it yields CASSLASSYNEQFF.

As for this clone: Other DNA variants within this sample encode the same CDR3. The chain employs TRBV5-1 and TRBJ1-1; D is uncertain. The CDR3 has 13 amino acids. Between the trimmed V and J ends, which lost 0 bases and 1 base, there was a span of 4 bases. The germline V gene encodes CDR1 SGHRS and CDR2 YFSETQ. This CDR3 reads CASSLAENTEAFF. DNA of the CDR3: TGCGCCAGCAGCTTGGCGGAGAACACTGAAGCTTTCTTT.

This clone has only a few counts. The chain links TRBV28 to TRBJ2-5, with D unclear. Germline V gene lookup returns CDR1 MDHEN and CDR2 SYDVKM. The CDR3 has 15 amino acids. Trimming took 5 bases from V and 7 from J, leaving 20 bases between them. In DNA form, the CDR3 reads TGTGCCAGCAGTCCTCTGAGACTGATGGTGGGGACCCAGTACTTC. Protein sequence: CASSPLRLMVGTQYF.

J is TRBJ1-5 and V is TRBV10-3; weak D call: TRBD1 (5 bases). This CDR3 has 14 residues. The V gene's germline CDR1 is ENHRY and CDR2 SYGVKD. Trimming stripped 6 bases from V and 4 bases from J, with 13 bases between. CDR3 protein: CAISPTGGNQPQHF. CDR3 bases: TGTGCCATCAGCCCCACCGGGGGGAATCAGCCCCAGCATTTT.

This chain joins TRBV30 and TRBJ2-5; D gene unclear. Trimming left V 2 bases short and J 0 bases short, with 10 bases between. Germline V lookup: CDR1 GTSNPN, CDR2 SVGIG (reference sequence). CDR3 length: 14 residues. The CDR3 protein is CAWSLAQYQETQYF. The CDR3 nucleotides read TGTGCCTGGAGTTTGGCACAATACCAAGAGACCCAGTACTTC.